The TCR beta chain described here comes from a study of human T cells and chemical hapten exposure. Study overall: The study sensitized with 2% DPC on a roughly 2 cm by roughly 2 cm patch of upper inner arm skin.

The ends lost 2 bases at V and 9 bases at J; junction bases unmatched: 5. The CDR3 length is 13 residues. The germline V gene encodes CDR1 SGHDT and CDR2 YYEEEE. The library gave individual cDNA molecules unique molecular identifiers. Per the original data handling: Counts of TCRs in each sample centred on a median of around 96,000 and extended from approximately 25,000 to 650,000. One entry per CDR3 protein results from TCRdb running MiXCR on the RACE reads. The V and J calls were determined by TCRdb, not by the authors. The sample records about 99,000 distinct CDR3 sequences, 9.5% to 15% being singletons. Findings and limits, study-wide: PT1 expanded TCR counts correlated positively with patch test score.

Time point meaning: patch test 1, 2 weeks after DPC sensitization. Treatment meaning: therapeutic diphenylcyclopropenone sensitization with weekly scalp DPC. To note about this clonotype: Antigen specificity is unknown.

The specimen was whole blood, collected in connection with sensitization to the hapten diphenylcyclopropenone (DPC). This clonotype was obtained from a woman in her thirties or forties with alopecia areata. Some clones in this sample may be carry-over from other donors' samples. The chain recombines TRBV5-6 with TRBJ1-5; 7 nucleotides align to TRBD1. The CDR3 is CASSFSDRSPQHF. CDR3 nucleotide sequence: TGTGCCAGCAGCTTCTCGGACAGGTCGCCCCAGCATTTT.